The T cell receptor (beta chain) under discussion was sequenced for a study of early T cells in non-severe SARS-CoV-2 infection. Whole-study findings and limits: In VDJdb matching, anti-spike CD8 responses were favored while private and CD4 specificities went missing.

In regard to this clonotype: The antigen is not known. A read error is possible here, since a much larger clone lies one base away.

Deletions cut 4 bases from V and 5 bases from J, with 17 bases between. The CDR3 totals 15 residues. Germline-derived CDR1 and CDR2 are SGHRS and YFSETQ. TCRdb independently ran MiXCR on the 5' RACE reads; one entry per CDR3 protein. The sample shows 50,000 to 60,000 distinct CDR3 sequences, roughly 8.8% of them seen only once. The chain links TRBV5-1 to TRBJ2-3, with D perhaps TRBD2 (6 bases). The sequencing sample was made of whole blood. The receptor was isolated from an adult who was a healthcare worker with PCR-confirmed SARS-CoV-2 infection or an uninfected control (not recorded which). The CDR3: CASSGGSCGLDTQYF. The CDR3, as DNA: TGCGCCAGCAGCGGGGGGTCTTGCGGATTAGATACGCAGTATTTT.